A single sample is the source of the 23 T cell receptor beta chains below, sequenced in a study of blood T cell repertoires in COVID-19. Only in-frame clones appear in the TCRdb table, and some are missing; sequencing was by immunoSEQ multiplex PCR. The table has about 140,000 clones, more than 65% seen once. Sample: peripheral blood. These receptors came from a human donor in a cohort sampled during active COVID-19.

The CDR3 spells CAITHGVQNTGELFF. CDR3 bases: TGTGCCATCACCCACGGGGTGCAGAACACCGGGGAGCTGTTTTTT. The chain uses TRBV10-3 and TRBJ2-2; D perhaps matches TRBD2 (5 bases). V dropped 7 bases and J dropped 1 base, with 13 bases sitting between them. The CDR3 spans 15 residues. Germline V lookup: CDR1 ENHRY, CDR2 SYGVKD.

The chain joins TRBV19 to TRBJ1-6; D is uncertain. The germline gives CDR1 LNHDA, CDR2 SQIVND (reference sequence). This CDR3 region has 13 residues. V lost 2 bases and J lost 11, with 10 bases in between. Written as DNA, the CDR3 is TGTGCCAGTAGTATACCCCCCGACACACCCCTCCACTTT. This codes for CASSIPPDTPLHF.

This chain uses TRBV28 with TRBJ2-7; no reliable D call. Trimming removed 4 bases at V and 2 bases at J, with 9 bases between. CDR1 MDHEN and CDR2 SYDVKM come from the germline V gene. This CDR3 has 13 amino acids. CDR3 DNA: TGTGCCAGCAGTTCGACACTTACCTACGAGCAGTACTTC. This translates into CASSSTLTYEQYF.

The chain is built from TRBV6-5 and TRBJ2-5, with TRBD1 as a possible D gene (6 bases). The CDR3 sequence is 13 residues long. V was clipped by 6 bases and J by 3 bases, with 11 bases between them. Germline V lookup: CDR1 MNHEY, CDR2 SVGAGI. The CDR3 DNA reads as TGTGCCAGCAGGACAGGCGGAAAAGAGACCCAGTACTTC. It is translated as CASRTGGKETQYF.

This rearrangement joins TRBV3-1 (or the pseudogene TRBV3-2) to TRBJ2-7, with 12 bases aligning to TRBD2. V lost 0 bases to trimming and J lost 0 bases; unmatched junction nucleotides: 12. Germline CDR1 reads LGHDT; CDR2 reads YNNKEL (reference sequence). This CDR3 comprises 20 residues. The chain's CDR3 is CASSQDRRLAGALHSYEQYF. Written as DNA, the CDR3 is TGTGCCAGCAGCCAAGATCGTCGACTAGCGGGGGCCCTCCACTCCTACGAGCAGTACTTC.

The chain carries TRBV5-4 and TRBJ2-2; 8 nucleotides match TRBD1. V dropped 0 bases and J dropped 0; count of bases not matched to a gene: 4. This CDR3 spans 17 amino acids. Germline CDR1 is SGHNT and CDR2 is YYREEE (reference sequence). CDR3 DNA: TGTGCCAGCAGCTTGGGAGGACAGGGTGCGAACACCGGGGAGCTGTTTTTT. Translated, it gives CASSLGGQGANTGELFF.

In nucleotides, the CDR3 is TGTGCCAGCAGCTTAGAGCGGGGGCTCGAGCAGTACTTC. Protein sequence: CASSLERGLEQYF. The chain couples TRBV11-3 to TRBJ2-7; weak D call: TRBD2 (7 bases). The ends were cut back, 0 bases at V and 6 bases at J, with 9 bases in the middle. The CDR3 contains 13 residues. Germline CDR1 is SGHNT and CDR2 is YENEEA. Filled out from reference TRBV11-3 and TRBJ2-7, the complete variable domain reads EAGVVQSPRYKIIEKKQPVAFWCNPISGHNTLYWYLQNLGQGPELLIRYENEEAVDDSQLPKDRFSAERLKGVDSTLKIQPAELGDSAVYLCASSLERGLEQYFGPGTRLTVT.

This clone was seen a single time. This rearrangement joins TRBV7-2 to TRBJ2-7; possible D gene TRBD2, 6 bases. The V gene lost 0 bases and the J gene lost 8 bases, with 11 bases spanning the gap. The CDR3 spans 13 residues. Germline V lookup: CDR1 SGHTA, CDR2 FQGNSA. CDR3 sequence: CASSLADYAKQYF. DNA of the CDR3: TGTGCCAGCAGCTTAGCGGACTACGCTAAGCAGTACTTC.

The rearrangement joins TRBV18 to TRBJ2-7; weak D call: TRBD1 (6 bases). V lost 6 bases to trimming and J lost 3 bases, with 12 bases between them. Germline V gene lookup returns CDR1 KGHSH and CDR2 LQKENI. The CDR3 runs 13 residues. The CDR3 region is CASSSGQIYEQYF. Written as DNA, the CDR3 is TGTGCCAGCTCCTCCGGACAGATCTACGAGCAGTACTTC.

V and J are TRBV5-4 and TRBJ2-3, with D uncertain. The CDR3 runs to 13 residues. Germline V lookup: CDR1 SGHNT, CDR2 YYREEE (reference sequence). Trimming left V 0 bases short and J 5 bases short, with 7 bases between. CDR3 region: CASSLDPGDTQYF. CDR3 DNA: TGTGCCAGCAGCTTGGACCCCGGAGATACGCAGTATTTT.

V is TRBV18 and J is TRBJ1-2, with a tentative D call TRBD1 (6 bases). CDR3 length: 15 amino acids. CDR1 and CDR2 from the germline V gene are KGHSH and LQKENI. Trimming took 2 bases from V and 2 from J, leaving 12 bases between them. The CDR3 loop is CASSPLADSNYGYTF. The CDR3 nucleotides read TGTGCCAGCTCACCATTGGCGGACAGCAACTATGGCTACACCTTC.

This chain links TRBV21-1 with TRBJ1-5; TRBD1, the D gene given by the table, was not confirmed from the DNA. TRBV21-1 is classified as a pseudogene. The CDR3 consists of 21 residues. Here the CDR3 reads CASSKKADRRGHLYSNQPQHF. The CDR3 bases are TGTGCCAGCAGCAAGAAAGCGGACAGGAGGGGACATTTATATAGCAATCAGCCCCAGCATTTT.

This clone has just a few counts. The chain combines TRBV5-5 with TRBJ1-4; the match to TRBD1 covers 9 bases. CDR1 SGHKS and CDR2 YYEKEE come from the germline V gene (reference sequence). CDR3 length equals 16 residues. Trimming removed 4 bases from V and 0 bases from J; junction bases left unmatched: 4. The CDR3 here is CASSGRQGATNEKLFF. CDR3 coding DNA: TGTGCCAGCAGCGGGCGACAGGGGGCAACTAATGAAAAACTGTTTTTT.

This chain uses TRBV9 with TRBJ2-2; 10 positions agree with TRBD1. The CDR3 sequence is 16 residues long. The ends lost 4 bases at V and 5 bases at J; junction bases unmatched: 8. Germline V lookup: CDR1 SGDLS, CDR2 YYNGEE. CDR3: CASSPRDRGWTGELFF. The CDR3 DNA is TGTGCCAGCAGCCCGCGGGACAGGGGTTGGACCGGGGAGCTGTTTTTT.

This chain joins TRBV7-9 and TRBJ1-1; possibly TRBD1 for D (6 bases). Germline CDR1 is SEHNR and CDR2 is FQNEAQ (reference sequence). V gave up 3 bases and J gave up 8 bases, with 13 bases separating them. The CDR3 sequence is 13 residues long. CDR3 sequence: CASSLDATGEAFF. CDR3 nucleotide sequence: TGTGCCAGCAGCTTGGACGCGACAGGAGAAGCTTTCTTT.

This rearrangement joins TRBV6-4 to TRBJ2-3; D is possibly TRBD1 (7 bases). The V end lost 6 bases, the J end lost 4 bases, and 14 bases lay between the germline ends. The CDR3 has 14 amino acids. From germline, CDR1 is MRHNA and CDR2 SNTAGT. For the CDR3, the DNA is TGTGCCAGCAGGCGGGACAGTCGAGCAGATACGCAGTATTTT. Its protein product is CASRRDSRADTQYF.

The chain uses TRBV28 and TRBJ2-1, with 8 bases identical to TRBD1. With V trimmed by 7 bases and J by 10 bases, 6 bases remained unmatched. Germline V gene sequence: CDR1 MDHEN, CDR2 SYDVKM. This CDR3 has 12 amino acids. The CDR3 bases are TGTGCCAGCAAAAACAACAGGGGGGAGCAGTTCTTC. Protein: CASKNNRGEQFF. Using reference TRBV28 and TRBJ2-1 for the parts outside the CDR3, the full variable domain is DVKVTQSSRYLVKRTGEKVFLECVQDMDHENMFWYRQDPGLGLRLIYFSYDVKMKEKGDIPEGYSVSREKKERFSLILESASTNQTSMYLCASKNNRGEQFFGPGTRLTVL.

The genes are TRBV19 and TRBJ2-4, with 9 positions matching TRBD1. The germline V gene has CDR1 LNHDA and CDR2 SQIVND (reference sequence). With 5 bases clipped from V and 2 bases from J, the junction kept 19 bases outside the gene matches. This CDR3 spans 20 amino acids. CDR3 coding DNA: TGTGCCAGTAGTCCGACCCCAAAATTTACAGGGGGCGCTCCCAAAAACATTCAGTACTTC. Its protein product is CASSPTPKFTGGAPKNIQYF.

The chain is built from TRBV29-1 and TRBJ2-5; D might be TRBD1 (6 bases). Trimming removed 4 bases at V and 7 bases at J, with 16 bases between. This CDR3 has 13 amino acids. Germline V lookup: CDR1 SQVTM, CDR2 ANQGSEA. This CDR3 reads CSVVWAGVVTQYF. The CDR3 DNA reads as TGCAGCGTTGTTTGGGCAGGGGTTGTGACCCAGTACTTC.

The chain carries TRBV5-6 and TRBJ1-3; 7 bases align to TRBD1. CDR3 length: 17 residues. The V and J ends lost 0 bases and 0 bases, in that order; junction bases with no gene match: 6. The germline V gene encodes CDR1 SGHDT and CDR2 YYEEEE. The CDR3, as DNA: TGTGCCAGCAGCTTGGGTCCCAGGGGGAGCTCTGGAAACACCATATATTTT. Translation: CASSLGPRGSSGNTIYF.

The rearrangement uses TRBV5-1 and TRBJ1-2; TRBD1 agrees at 8 bases. Germline lookup yields CDR1 SGHRS and CDR2 YFSETQ. V trimming: 0 bases; J trimming: 5 bases; junction bases outside the gene matches: 6. This CDR3 region has 15 residues. CDR3 nucleotides: TGCGCCAGCAGCTTGGCCGCAGGGGGCCTTTATGGCTACACCTTC. This translates into CASSLAAGGLYGYTF.

V usage is TRBV5-1 and J usage is TRBJ1-1, with D hard to call. The V end lost 4 bases, the J end lost 1 base, and 17 bases lay between the germline ends. The length of the CDR3 is 16 residues. Germline V gives CDR1 SGHRS, CDR2 YFSETQ. The CDR3: CASSRTEGSGNTEAFF. For the CDR3, the DNA is TGCGCCAGCAGCCGAACGGAAGGCTCGGGGAACACTGAAGCTTTCTTT.

This chain uses TRBV9 with TRBJ2-1; 11 bases are a match to TRBD1. V shed 6 bases, J shed 4 bases, and the junction held 9 bases outside the gene matches. This CDR3 is built from 16 residues. CDR1 is SGDLS, CDR2 YYNGEE, per germline. The CDR3 DNA sequence: TGTGCCAGCAACCCAGGGACAGGGGGGTTGTACAATGAGCAGTTCTTC. It codes for CASNPGTGGLYNEQFF.